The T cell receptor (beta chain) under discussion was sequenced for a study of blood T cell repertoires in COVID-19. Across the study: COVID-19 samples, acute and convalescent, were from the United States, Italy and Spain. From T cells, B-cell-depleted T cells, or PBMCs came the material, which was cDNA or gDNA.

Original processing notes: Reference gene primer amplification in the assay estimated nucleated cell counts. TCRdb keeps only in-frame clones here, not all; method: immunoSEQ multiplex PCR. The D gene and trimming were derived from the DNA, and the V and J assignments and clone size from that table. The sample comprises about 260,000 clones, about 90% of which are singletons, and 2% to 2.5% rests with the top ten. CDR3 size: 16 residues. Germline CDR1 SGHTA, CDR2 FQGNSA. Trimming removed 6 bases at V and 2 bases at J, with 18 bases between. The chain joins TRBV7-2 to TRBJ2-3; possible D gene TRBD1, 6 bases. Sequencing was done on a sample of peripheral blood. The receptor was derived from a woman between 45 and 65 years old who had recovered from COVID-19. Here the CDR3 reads CASSSGQSLNTDTQYF. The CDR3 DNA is TGTGCCAGCAGTTCTGGACAGTCCCTCAACACAGATACGCAGTATTTT.